A selection of T cell receptor beta chains follows, all from one sample in a study of cytomegalovirus exposure and HLA in healthy donors. Method: immunoSEQ multiplex PCR; TCRdb's copy keeps in-frame clones and lacks some. The sample includes some 140,000 clones, more than 60% of them seen just once. What was sequenced was PBMCs. The source is a woman in her thirties or forties in good health and CMV-seronegative. The conserved cysteine and the conserved F or W are not part of the CDR3 here. Fields, in order: V gene, J gene, CDR3 protein.

>TRBV30|TRBJ2-7
AQGRTAWGNEQY
>TRBV4-1|TRBJ1-2
ASSQGSQGRANYGYT
>TRBV6-1|TRBJ1-2
ASSAPGIPANYGYT
>TRBV30|TRBJ2-7
AWSLTVDEQY
>TRBV11-2|TRBJ2-7
ASSFQGNSYEQY
>TRBV6-4|TRBJ1-2
ASSDSGQDRALRYT
>TRBV13|TRBJ2-3
ASSLQVDTQY
>TRBV5-1|TRBJ2-2
ATREGAANTGELF
>TRBV4-1|TRBJ1-3
ASSQDFARAPGNTIY
>TRBV11-3|TRBJ2-3
ASSPSPDRVATDTQY
>TRBV5-4|TRBJ2-2
ASSLGQGNTGELF
>TRBV2|TRBJ1-5
ASTGGSVQPQH
>TRBV6-1|TRBJ2-5
ASSRARGGTETQY
>TRBV7-8|TRBJ2-7
ASSPHGGLGEQY
>TRBV6-6|TRBJ1-2
ASSTGDRADGYT
>TRBV11-2|TRBJ2-1
ASSLDWGGDNEQF
>TRBV7-9|TRBJ2-3
ASSSPGLAGGTADTQY
>TRBV6-1|TRBJ2-7
ASSVYIRDRGPQRSYEQY
>TRBV7-6|TRBJ1-1
ASSRQGNTEAF
>TRBV9|TRBJ2-7
ASSAGLGQGSYEQY
>TRBV2|TRBJ1-2
ASSKTGYDGYT
>TRBV7-7|TRBJ2-3
ASSPRTGGRDTQY
>TRBV18|TRBJ1-5
ASSSRGDQPQH
>TRBV30|TRBJ1-2
AWAPSIYGYT
>TRBV2|TRBJ2-7
ASSEEAGLAGGIGWSYEQY
>TRBV5-1|TRBJ2-7
ASSLEDSLYEQY
>TRBV5-1|TRBJ1-1
ASSLAGSTEAF
>TRBV2|TRBJ1-1
ASSAERGTEAF
>TRBV28|TRBJ1-3
ASSLQGTFPNTIY
>TRBV5-6|TRBJ1-2
ASSFGQNYGYT
>TRBV27|TRBJ2-2
ASSPPAGGWGELF
>TRBV28|TRBJ2-2
ASVLAPGWNTGELF
>TRBV11-1|TRBJ1-6
ASLPYNSPLH
>TRBV5-1|TRBJ2-2
ASSLDRGKLF
>TRBV28|TRBJ1-4
ASRPAAGAGDEKLF
>TRBV19|TRBJ1-1
ASRTYGTGNTEAF
>TRBV19|TRBJ1-1
ASSIPGQGNTEAF
>TRBV5-4|TRBJ1-3
ASSLGGSSSGNTIY
>TRBV19|TRBJ2-1
ASSPARYNEQF
>TRBV6-6|TRBJ2-3
ASSSGLAGHTDTQY
>TRBV30|TRBJ2-2
AWSAQGMGTGELF
>TRBV9|TRBJ2-2
ASSVASAANTGELF
>TRBV29-1|TRBJ2-5
SVFKRLAGIGETQY
>TRBV28|TRBJ1-4
ASSFPVGATNEKLF